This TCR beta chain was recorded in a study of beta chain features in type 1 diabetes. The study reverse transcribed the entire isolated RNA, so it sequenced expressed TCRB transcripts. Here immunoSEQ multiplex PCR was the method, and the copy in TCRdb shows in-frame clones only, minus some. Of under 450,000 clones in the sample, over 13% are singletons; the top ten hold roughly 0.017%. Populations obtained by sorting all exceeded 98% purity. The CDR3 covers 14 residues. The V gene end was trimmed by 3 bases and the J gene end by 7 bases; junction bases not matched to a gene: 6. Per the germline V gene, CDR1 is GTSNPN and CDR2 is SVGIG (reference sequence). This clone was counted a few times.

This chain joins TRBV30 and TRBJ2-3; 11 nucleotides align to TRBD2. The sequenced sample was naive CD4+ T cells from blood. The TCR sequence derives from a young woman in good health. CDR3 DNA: TGTGCCTGGAGGCCTGCTAGCGGGAGGAATACGCAGTATTTT. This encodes CAWRPASGRNTQYF.